One sample yielded the 29 T cell receptor beta chains listed below, sequenced in a study of blood T cell repertoires in COVID-19. Libraries were prepared by immunoSEQ multiplex PCR; TCRdb keeps only in-frame clonotypes and omits some of them. This sample has 150,000 to 200,000 clones, with more than 75% found just once. Sequenced sample: peripheral blood. The receptor set was obtained from a man in his forties with active or convalescent COVID-19.

The chain has TRBV7-8 and TRBJ2-7; the D gene is possibly TRBD2 (6 bases). CDR3 length equals 14 residues. V lost 7 bases, J lost 2 bases, and 15 bases lay in between. CDR1 is SGHVS, CDR2 FQNEAQ, per germline. The CDR3 loop is CASNARGVTYEQYF. DNA for the CDR3: TGTGCCAGCAACGCGCGGGGAGTCACCTACGAGCAGTACTTC.

The V call is TRBV7-2, the J call TRBJ1-3; D unresolved. This CDR3 has 14 residues. Germline lookup yields CDR1 SGHTA and CDR2 FQGNSA. Trimming removed 1 base at V and 4 bases at J, with 8 bases between. As DNA, the CDR3 is TGTGCCAGCAGCTTAGTCGGGTCAGGAAACACCATATATTTT. Its protein is CASSLVGSGNTIYF. The full variable domain, rest sourced from reference TRBV7-2 and TRBJ1-3, is GAGVSQSPSNKVTEKGKDVELRCDPISGHTALYWYRQSLGQGLEFLIYFQGNSAPDKSGLPSDRFSAERTGGSVSTLTIQRTQQEDSAVYLCASSLVGSGNTIYFGEGSWLTVV.

The CDR3 region has the DNA TGTGCCACGAAACGGGACAGGGGAGATGGCTACACCTTC. Residues: CATKRDRGDGYTF. The chain has TRBV25-1 and TRBJ1-2, with TRBD1 matching over 10 bases. The CDR3 extends over 13 amino acids. CDR1 is MGHDK and CDR2 is SYGVNS in the germline V gene. J was trimmed by 6 bases and V by 10 bases; bases with no gene match: 8.

This sequence joins TRBV7-2 and TRBJ1-2; possibly TRBD1 for D (6 bases). Germline values: CDR1 SGHTA, CDR2 FQGNSA. Trimming cost V 0 bases and J 4 bases, with 6 bases left between them. CDR3 length: 13 residues. The CDR3 coding sequence is TGTGCCAGCAGCTTAGCAGGGGGCTATGGCTACACCTTC. It is translated as CASSLAGGYGYTF.

The rearrangement uses TRBV4-3 and TRBJ1-6; TRBD1 agrees at 8 bases. The CDR3 consists of 16 residues. With 6 bases clipped from V and 9 bases from J, the junction kept 13 bases outside the gene matches. The germline V gene has CDR1 LGHNA and CDR2 YSLEER. CDR3 amino acids: CASSHLADRGASPLHF. The CDR3 DNA follows: TGCGCCAGCAGTCATTTAGCTGACAGGGGCGCTTCACCCCTCCACTTT.

This chain links TRBV7-2 with TRBJ2-2, with 10 bases aligning to TRBD2. Germline CDR1 reads SGHTA; CDR2 reads FQGNSA. This CDR3 has 16 amino acids. V dropped 2 bases and J dropped 1; count of bases not matched to a gene: 1. CDR3 nucleotide sequence: TGTGCCAGCAGCTTACTAGCGGGGGTGAACACCGGGGAGCTGTTTTTT. This translates into CASSLLAGVNTGELFF.

V is TRBV4-1 and J is TRBJ1-5, with D perhaps TRBD1 (6 bases). The CDR3 is made up of 17 amino acids. Per the germline V gene, CDR1 is MGHRA and CDR2 is YSYEKL. V shed 4 bases and J shed 0 bases, with 16 bases lying between them. The CDR3 is CASSLWSSDSSNQPQHF. Here the CDR3 DNA reads TGCGCCAGCAGCCTATGGAGCTCGGACAGTAGCAATCAGCCCCAGCATTTT.

The table lists this clone with a few counts. Distinct nucleotide sequences in the sample also encode this CDR3. The chain has TRBV19 and TRBJ1-1, with TRBD1 matching 11 bases. CDR3 length equals 14 residues. Germline assignment: CDR1 LNHDA and CDR2 SQIVND (reference sequence). V lost 4 bases and J lost 4; bases outside the gene matches: 2. The CDR3 DNA reads TGTGCCAGTAGTACCGGGACAGGGGGCACTGAAGCTTTCTTT. Its protein is CASSTGTGGTEAFF. The whole variable domain, filled in from reference TRBV19 and TRBJ1-1, reads DGGITQSPKYLFRKEGQNVTLSCEQNLNHDAMYWYRQDPGQGLRLIYYSQIVNDFQKGDIAEGYSVSREKKESFPLTVTSAQKNPTAFYLCASSTGTGGTEAFFGQGTRLTVV.

The rearrangement joins TRBV18 to TRBJ2-7, with TRBD2 matching over 7 bases. Germline V gives CDR1 KGHSH, CDR2 LQKENI. The CDR3 totals 14 residues. J gave up 0 bases and V 3 bases, and 2 bases lay outside the gene matches. CDR3: CASSPGGHSYEQYF. The CDR3 DNA sequence: TGTGCCAGCTCACCGGGAGGGCACTCCTACGAGCAGTACTTC.

In its sample, this clone was seen a few times. This rearrangement joins TRBV13 to TRBJ2-7, with 9 bases fitting TRBD1. Looked up from germline, CDR1 is PRHDT and CDR2 is FYEKMQ (reference sequence). V trimming: 4 bases; J trimming: 3 bases; junction bases outside the gene matches: 4. The CDR3 consists of 14 residues. In DNA form, the CDR3 reads TGTGCCAGCAGCTCGGGACAGGGCATCTACGAGCAGTACTTC. It specifies CASSSGQGIYEQYF.

V and J are TRBV15 and TRBJ1-1, with 11 bases that match TRBD1. V lost 1 base to trimming and J lost 7 bases; unmatched junction nucleotides: 11. Germline values: CDR1 LNHNV, CDR2 YYDKDF (reference sequence). The CDR3 has 17 amino acids. DNA for the CDR3: TGTGCCACCAGCAGAGGGACAGGGGGCTCAAAACGGGGTGAAGCTTTCTTT. Encoded protein: CATSRGTGGSKRGEAFF.

The CDR3 DNA sequence: TGTGCCAGTACTAATCCGGGACAGCAATTCCTTTCTGGCTATGGCTACACCTTC. Amino acids: CASTNPGQQFLSGYGYTF. The V gene is TRBV19, the J gene TRBJ1-2; 7 nucleotides line up with TRBD1. J gave up 4 bases and V 7 bases, and 21 bases lay outside the gene matches. The CDR3 has 18 residues. Germline V gene data show CDR1 as LNHDA and CDR2 as SQIVND (reference sequence). Supplemented by reference TRBV19 and TRBJ1-2, the full variable domain reads DGGITQSPKYLFRKEGQNVTLSCEQNLNHDAMYWYRQDPGQGLRLIYYSQIVNDFQKGDIAEGYSVSREKKESFPLTVTSAQKNPTAFYLCASTNPGQQFLSGYGYTFGSGTRLTVV.

This chain joins TRBV7-2 and TRBJ1-1; D is unresolved. The CDR3 loop spans 14 amino acids. Germline-derived CDR1 and CDR2 are SGHTA and FQGNSA. Between the trimmed V and J ends, which lost 5 bases and 3 bases, there was a span of 13 bases. The CDR3 here is CASSHPGGYTEAFF. CDR3 DNA: TGTGCCAGCAGCCACCCGGGCGGGTACACTGAAGCTTTCTTT.

This clone appeared once. The gene calls are TRBV6-4 and TRBJ1-1; maybe TRBD1 (6 bases). The V and J ends lost 6 bases and 2 bases respectively, with 16 bases between them. This CDR3 region has 15 residues. The germline V gene encodes CDR1 MRHNA and CDR2 SNTAGT. As DNA, the CDR3 is TGTGCCAGCAGACGTAACACAGGGTTCAACACTGAAGCTTTCTTT. It is translated as CASRRNTGFNTEAFF.

This chain uses TRBV6-1 with TRBJ2-5; TRBD2 matches at 9 bases. The germline gives CDR1 MNHNS, CDR2 SASEGT. J lost 7 bases, V lost 2 bases, and 17 bases had no gene match. The CDR3 is 18 residues long. CDR3 in amino acids: CASSEREAGGPPGRTQYF. DNA for the CDR3: TGTGCCAGCAGTGAACGGGAGGCGGGAGGGCCCCCCGGGCGGACCCAGTACTTC.

The V gene is TRBV19, the J gene TRBJ1-6; TRBD1 agrees at 8 bases. Germline trimming cut 4 bases from V and 10 bases from J; bases unmatched to any gene: 6. From germline, CDR1 is LNHDA and CDR2 SQIVND (reference sequence). The CDR3 spans 14 residues. The CDR3 region is CASSNYRGGSPLHF. As DNA, the CDR3 is TGTGCCAGTAGTAACTACAGGGGGGGATCACCCCTCCACTTT.

The count of this clone is one. The chain has TRBV10-3 and TRBJ2-1; D call uncertain. The CDR3 covers 13 residues. CDR1 ENHRY and CDR2 SYGVKD come from the germline V gene. The V end lost 2 bases, the J end lost 4 bases, and 6 bases lay between the germline ends. The CDR3 region has the DNA TGTGCCATCAGTGAGGGCCGTTACAATGAGCAGTTCTTC. Translating gives CAISEGRYNEQFF.

The CDR3 DNA sequence: TGTGCCAGCACCCTCCAGGGGAATGAGCAGTTCTTC. It encodes CASTLQGNEQFF. The chain is built from TRBV11-3 and TRBJ2-1; D might be TRBD1 (6 bases). The CDR3 covers 12 residues. CDR1 and CDR2 from the germline V gene are SGHNT and YENEEA. Trimming left V 7 bases short and J 7 bases short, with 11 bases between.

The rearrangement links TRBV10-3 to TRBJ2-7; D gene uncertain. This CDR3 is built from 11 residues. Germline CDR1 is ENHRY and CDR2 is SYGVKD. Trimming cost V 2 bases and J 4 bases, with 3 bases left between them. For the CDR3, the DNA is TGTGCCATCAGTGAGGAGTACGAGCAGTACTTC. Its protein is CAISEEYEQYF.

The chain links TRBV11-2 to TRBJ2-5; 12 bases are a match to TRBD1. Germline V gives CDR1 SGHAT, CDR2 FQNNGV. With V trimmed by 0 bases and J by 6 bases, 8 bases remained unmatched. The CDR3 is 17 amino acids. CDR3 amino acids: CASSLDLGTGGLQTQYF. In DNA form, the CDR3 reads TGTGCCAGCAGCTTAGATTTAGGGACAGGGGGCCTCCAGACCCAGTACTTC.

The chain couples TRBV6-4 to TRBJ1-2, with 7 bases lining up with TRBD1. This CDR3 is 11 amino acids long. In germline, CDR1 is MRHNA, CDR2 SNTAGT. J gave up 8 bases and V 6 bases, and 3 bases lay outside the gene matches. CDR3 DNA sequence: TGTGCCAGCAGGACAGGGTCCGGCTACACCTTC. Its protein is CASRTGSGYTF.

The gene calls are TRBV4-2 and TRBJ1-1; TRBD1 matches 7 bases. Trimming took 0 bases from V and 4 from J; bases not matched to a gene: 5. The CDR3 has 15 residues. CDR1 and CDR2 from the germline V gene are LGHNA and YNFKEQ. The CDR3 here is CASSQDPDRVTEAFF. Written as DNA, the CDR3 is TGTGCCAGCAGCCAAGATCCCGACAGGGTCACTGAAGCTTTCTTT.

The V call is TRBV2, the J call TRBJ1-4; perhaps TRBD1 as D (5 bases). V was trimmed by 6 bases and J by 5 bases, leaving 13 bases between them. The CDR3 is 14 amino acids. Germline CDR1 SNHLY, CDR2 FYNNEI. The CDR3 loop is CASRYRQQNEKLFF. The CDR3 coding sequence is TGTGCCAGCAGATACAGGCAACAGAATGAAAAACTGTTTTTT.

Written as DNA, the CDR3 is TGTGCCACACAGACAGGGGAGAAACTGTTTTTT. It codes for CATQTGEKLFF. V gene TRBV28 combines with J gene TRBJ1-4; 8 nucleotides line up with TRBD1. Germline CDR1 and CDR2: MDHEN and SYDVKM. V lost 10 bases and J lost 11; bases outside the gene matches: 6. The CDR3 is made up of 11 amino acids.

The genes are TRBV19 and TRBJ2-2, with 8 bases fitting TRBD1. Trimming at V came to 7 bases and at J to 1 base, leaving 2 bases not matched to a gene. Germline CDR1 reads LNHDA; CDR2 reads SQIVND (reference sequence). CDR3 length equals 14 residues. CDR3 sequence reads: CASTDRGNTGELFF. The CDR3 region has the DNA TGTGCCAGTACCGACAGGGGGAACACCGGGGAGCTGTTTTTT.

The genes are TRBV30 and TRBJ1-2; a weak D match, TRBD1 (5 bases). Germline V lookup: CDR1 GTSNPN, CDR2 SVGIG (reference sequence). The CDR3 length is 13 residues. Trimming cost V 3 bases and J 8 bases, with 16 bases left between them. In DNA, the CDR3 is TGTGCCTGGAGCGGGTTGGCGGGGACCGGCTACACCTTC. Encoded protein: CAWSGLAGTGYTF.

This chain uses TRBV5-6 with TRBJ1-1, with D unresolved. The V gene lost 4 bases and the J gene lost 0 bases, with 16 bases spanning the gap. The CDR3 has 16 residues. The germline CDR1 and CDR2 sequences are SGHDT and YYEEEE. Here the CDR3 reads CASSPRGFSMNTEAFF. The DNA for the CDR3 is TGTGCCAGCAGCCCCCGAGGGTTTTCAATGAACACTGAAGCTTTCTTT.

A word on this clone: The sample carries other DNA sequences with the same CDR3. The J gene is TRBJ1-2, the V gene TRBV12-3 or TRBV12-4; possible D gene TRBD1, 5 bases. V lost 3 bases to trimming and J lost 2 bases, with 7 bases between them. CDR3 length equals 13 residues. The CDR3 spells CASSLTVNYGYTF. The CDR3 DNA sequence: TGTGCCAGCAGTTTGACAGTGAACTATGGCTACACCTTC.

The chain carries TRBV6-5 and TRBJ1-3; 8 nucleotides agree with TRBD1. The CDR3 runs 15 residues. Trimming at V came to 4 bases and at J to 0 bases, leaving 2 bases not matched to a gene. The germline V gene has CDR1 MNHEY and CDR2 SVGAGI. CDR3 in DNA: TGTGCCAGCAGTTCAGGGGGCCGCTCTGGAAACACCATATATTTT. Its protein product is CASSSGGRSGNTIYF.